This passage covers 14 T cell receptor beta chains from one sample sequenced in a study of cytomegalovirus exposure and HLA in healthy donors (dated by TCRdb to between 2016 and 2019). The library was made by the immunoSEQ multiplex PCR assay. For the multiplex PCR, a mixture combining 60 forward primers for TCR Vbeta segments and 13 reverse primers for TCR Jbeta segments was used. Imported from immuneACCESS, the table was reduced by TCRdb to in-frame sequences with V and J called. These copies leave out some clones; in studies compared against another copy, an unresolved V gene accounts for under half, and the cause of the remainder is not known. The sample table contains 160,000 or so clones; only one count was recorded for 65% to 90% of them. The ten largest account for 5% to 7.5% of the sample. The sequenced material came from PBMCs. Every receptor here comes from a man aged 50-59 years in good health and CMV-seropositive.

V is TRBV6-5 and J is TRBJ1-1, with 7 bases that match TRBD1. CDR3 length: 13 residues. Germline V gives CDR1 MNHEY, CDR2 SVGAGI. The junction had 6 bases not matched to a gene; V was cut back by 8 bases and J by 3 bases. CDR3 amino acids: CASYDRVDTEAFF. The CDR3 nucleotides read TGTGCCAGCTACGACAGGGTAGACACTGAAGCTTTCTTT.

The rearrangement uses TRBV6-5 and TRBJ2-7, with 8 nucleotides matching TRBD2. Germline V gene lookup returns CDR1 MNHEY and CDR2 SVGAGI. With V trimmed by 5 bases and J by 1 base, 4 bases remained unmatched. This CDR3 is built from 14 residues. Written as DNA, the CDR3 is TGTGCCAGCAGTACGGGACTAGGATCCTACGAGCAGTACTTC. Amino acid sequence: CASSTGLGSYEQYF.

The genes are TRBV9 and TRBJ2-5; 7 bases are shared with TRBD2. Losses at the gene ends were 0 bases for V and 1 base for J; bases not matched to a gene: 3. This CDR3 has 15 residues. The germline gives CDR1 SGDLS, CDR2 YYNGEE. In nucleotides, the CDR3 is TGTGCCAGCAGCGTAGGAGGGAGGGTCCAAGAGACCCAGTACTTC. It specifies CASSVGGRVQETQYF.

The chain recombines TRBV4-2 with TRBJ2-3; TRBD2 matches at 8 bases. The length of the CDR3 is 16 residues. Germline CDR1 is LGHNA and CDR2 is YNFKEQ. With 0 bases clipped from V and 1 base from J, the junction kept 3 bases outside the gene matches. The CDR3 reads CASSQETSGRTDTQYF. The CDR3 coding sequence is TGTGCCAGCAGCCAAGAAACTAGCGGACGCACAGATACGCAGTATTTT.

The chain links TRBV5-5 to TRBJ1-4; D not certain. The CDR3 runs 16 residues. The ends were cut back, 4 bases at V and 3 bases at J, with 16 bases in the middle. Per germline, CDR1 SGHKS and CDR2 YYEKEE (reference sequence). CDR3 sequence (DNA): TGTGCCAGCAGCCCAAGGGCGGGCCGTCCTAATGAAAAACTGTTTTTT. It encodes CASSPRAGRPNEKLFF.

This chain joins TRBV2 and TRBJ2-7; 8 bases map to TRBD2. Trimming at V came to 1 base and at J to 1 base, leaving 3 bases not matched to a gene. The CDR3 is 15 residues long. Per germline, CDR1 SNHLY and CDR2 FYNNEI. This CDR3 reads CASSEDGTRSYEQYF. The CDR3 DNA is TGTGCCAGCAGTGAAGATGGGACTAGATCCTACGAGCAGTACTTC.

V gene TRBV19 combines with J gene TRBJ1-2; 8 positions agree with TRBD1. Germline V CDR1 and CDR2: LNHDA, SQIVND (reference sequence). V trimming: 7 bases; J trimming: 6 bases; junction bases outside the gene matches: 7. There are 13 residues in the CDR3. The DNA of the CDR3 is TGTGCCAGTATTGCCGGGACAGGTGATGGCTACACCTTC. Amino acids: CASIAGTGDGYTF. The complete variable domain, with remaining parts taken from reference TRBV19 and TRBJ1-2, reads DGGITQSPKYLFRKEGQNVTLSCEQNLNHDAMYWYRQDPGQGLRLIYYSQIVNDFQKGDIAEGYSVSREKKESFPLTVTSAQKNPTAFYLCASIAGTGDGYTFGSGTRLTVV.

The chain joins TRBV6-1 to TRBJ2-3, with 7 bases that match TRBD2. The CDR3 contains 16 residues. V gave up 2 bases and J gave up 2 bases; unmatched junction bases: 7. CDR1 and CDR2 from the germline V gene are MNHNS and SASEGT. In nucleotides, the CDR3 is TGTGCCAGCAGTGAAAATTGGCTAGCGGCCACAGATACGCAGTATTTT. Residues: CASSENWLAATDTQYF.

The gene calls are TRBV19 and TRBJ1-1; 8 positions agree with TRBD1. Germline-derived CDR1 and CDR2 are LNHDA and SQIVND (reference sequence). The ends lost 7 bases at V and 7 bases at J; junction bases unmatched: 2. This CDR3 is built from 11 residues. Here the CDR3 DNA reads TGTGCCAGTACCACAGGGGGTGAAGCTTTCTTT. Translated, it gives CASTTGGEAFF.

This chain uses TRBV4-1 with TRBJ2-3; D is ambiguous. From germline, CDR1 is MGHRA and CDR2 YSYEKL. The CDR3 totals 14 residues. The ends were cut back, 0 bases at V and 6 bases at J, with 10 bases in the middle. As DNA, the CDR3 is TGCGCCAGCAGCCAAGAACTCTCTAGGGATACGCAGTATTTT. This encodes CASSQELSRDTQYF.

This clone was detected only once. CDR3 bases: TGTGCCAGCGATCCTTTGGGGGGAGCAAGGACTGAAGCTTTCTTT. Protein: CASDPLGGARTEAFF. The chain joins TRBV6-1 to TRBJ1-1; a possible D gene is TRBD1 (5 bases). Germline-derived CDR1 and CDR2 are MNHNS and SASEGT. Between the trimmed V and J ends, which lost 8 bases and 5 bases, there was a span of 21 bases. The CDR3 has 15 amino acids.

V gene TRBV19 combines with J gene TRBJ1-5, with a possible D match to TRBD1 (5 bases). Germline loops: CDR1 LNHDA, CDR2 SQIVND (reference sequence). Between the trimmed V and J ends, which lost 0 bases and 0 bases, there was a span of 15 bases. The CDR3 has 18 amino acids. The CDR3 DNA is TGTGCCAGTAGTATAGATAGGTCAGGGTTCTATAGCAATCAGCCCCAGCATTTT. It translates to CASSIDRSGFYSNQPQHF.

The chain carries TRBV15 and TRBJ1-2; 10 nucleotides line up with TRBD1. V shed 1 base and J 4 bases; nucleotides not matched to a gene: 12. The CDR3 extends over 18 amino acids. The V gene's germline CDR1 is LNHNV and CDR2 YYDKDF (reference sequence). CDR3 coding DNA: TGTGCCACCAGCAGAGCCGGGACAGGGGCCTTATTTGCCTATGGCTACACCTTC. It is translated as CATSRAGTGALFAYGYTF. The whole variable domain, remainder taken from reference TRBV15 and TRBJ1-2, is DAMVIQNPRYQVTQFGKPVTLSCSQTLNHNVMYWYQQKSSQAPKLLFHYYDKDFNNEADTPDNFQSRRPNTSFCFLDIRSPGLGDTAMYLCATSRAGTGALFAYGYTFGSGTRLTVV.

The CDR3 DNA reads as TGTGCCAGCAGCCCGACAGCGGGGCTGGAGACCCAGTACTTC. It codes for CASSPTAGLETQYF. The chain is built from TRBV11-2 and TRBJ2-5; 7 bases map to TRBD2. Germline values: CDR1 SGHAT, CDR2 FQNNGV. V lost 5 bases, J lost 5 bases, and 8 bases stayed unmatched. The CDR3 contains 14 residues. Drawing the rest from reference TRBV11-2 and TRBJ2-5, the complete variable domain is EAGVAQSPRYKIIEKRQSVAFWCNPISGHATLYWYQQILGQGPKLLIQFQNNGVVDDSQLPKDRFSAERLKGVDSTLKIQPAKLEDSAVYLCASSPTAGLETQYFGPGTRLLVL.